The clone carrying this T cell receptor (beta chain) came up once. What it recognizes is unknown. Because the CDR3 is missing its conserved closing phenylalanine or tryptophan, this is likely a read error. This sample is part of a study of read filtering for tumor transcriptome and immune sequencing. About the study: Per sample, TCR-region reads ranged about 3.5 to 11 million by IR-seq, roughly 85 to 1,400 by RNA-seq.

Study-wide points: IR-seq captured clonotypes deeper and more reliably than RNA-seq.

Every patient had bone marrow sampled while the disease was active. From around 0.4 ug of RNA, a library with molecular barcoded alpha/delta and beta/gamma adaptors was made. Each CDR3 protein gets one entry after TCRdb re-called the reads with MiXCR. This table has about 57,000 distinct CDR3 sequences, under 25% appearing once. Trimming pared 6 bases from V and 7 bases from J, leaving 18 bases between. There are 14 residues in the CDR3. The material sequenced was a population of CD138-negative cells sorted from bone marrow. The sequence derives from a donor over 35 with multiple myeloma. The chain carries TRBV12-3 or TRBV12-4 and TRBJ1-1; D might be TRBD1 (6 bases). CDR3 in amino acids: CASRANHGDIEAFI. The CDR3 DNA sequence: TGTGCCAGCAGGGCCAACCACGGGGACATTGAAGCTTTCATT.